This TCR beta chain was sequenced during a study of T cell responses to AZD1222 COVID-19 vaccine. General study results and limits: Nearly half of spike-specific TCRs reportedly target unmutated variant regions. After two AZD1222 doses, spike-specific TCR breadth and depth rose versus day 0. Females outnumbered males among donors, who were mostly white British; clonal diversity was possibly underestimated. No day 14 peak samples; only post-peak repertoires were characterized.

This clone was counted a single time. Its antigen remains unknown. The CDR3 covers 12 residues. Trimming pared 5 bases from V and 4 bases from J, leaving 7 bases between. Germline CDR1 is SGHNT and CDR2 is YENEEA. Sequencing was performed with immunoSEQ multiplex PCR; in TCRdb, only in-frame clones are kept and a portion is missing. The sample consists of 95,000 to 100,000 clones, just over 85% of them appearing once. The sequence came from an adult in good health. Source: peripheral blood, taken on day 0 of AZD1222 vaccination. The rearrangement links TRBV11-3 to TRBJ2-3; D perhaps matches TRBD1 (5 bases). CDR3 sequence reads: CASSQGADTQYF. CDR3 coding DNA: TGTGCCAGCAGCCAGGGTGCAGATACGCAGTATTTT.